The rows below give T cell receptor beta chains drawn from one sample of a study of technical replicates of blood from several donors. Libraries were prepared by immunoSEQ multiplex PCR; TCRdb keeps only in-frame clonotypes and omits some of them. The table includes 70,000 to 85,000 clones, 97% detected once. What was sequenced was T cells isolated from PBMCs. These receptors were taken from a human donor in good health. Each CDR3 is given with its conserved first and last residue. A D gene is named only where the DNA matches it firmly. For some rows the clone size is stated as once, few or many, or as a class when expanded; others skip it.

. | TRBJ1-1 | . | TRBV28 | CASIDRTRNTEAFF | TGTGCCAGCATCGACAGGACTAGAAACACTGAAGCTTTCTTT
once | TRBJ2-3 | . | TRBV6-4 | CASSDLASTDTQYF | TGTGCCAGCAGTGACCTAGCGAGCACAGATACGCAGTATTTT
. | TRBJ2-7 | TRBD2 | TRBV2 | CASSLSGSATYEQYF | TGTGCCAGCAGCCTCAGCGGGAGCGCTACCTACGAGCAGTACTTC
. | TRBJ1-1 | TRBD1 | TRBV19 | CASSTGQHTEAFF | TGTGCCAGTAGTACGGGACAGCACACTGAAGCTTTCTTT
once | TRBJ2-1 | TRBD2 | TRBV7-9 | CASSRRTSGNNEQFF | TGTGCCAGCAGCCGTAGGACTAGCGGAAACAATGAGCAGTTCTTC
. | TRBJ1-4 | . | TRBV19 | CASSYSGTMGPGSDEKLFF | TGTGCCAGTAGTTACTCCGGGACAATGGGCCCGGGATCGGACGAAAAACTGTTTTTT
. | TRBJ1-1 | . | TRBV29-1 | CSVGLRLSETEAFF | TGCAGCGTTGGTCTAAGGCTAAGCGAGACTGAAGCTTTCTTT
. | TRBJ2-5 | TRBD2 | TRBV30 | CAWSVLAGIQETQYF | TGTGCCTGGAGTGTACTAGCGGGGATTCAAGAGACCCAGTACTTC
once | TRBJ1-5 | . | TRBV6-5 | CASNGRVNQPQHF | TGTGCCAGCAACGGCAGGGTCAATCAGCCCCAGCATTTT
few | TRBJ2-1 | TRBD2 | TRBV7-9 | CASRSGTSSYNEQFF | TGTGCCAGCAGATCCGGGACTAGCTCCTACAATGAGCAGTTCTTC
. | TRBJ2-2 | . | TRBV6-6 | CASSYSAGGNTGELFF | TGTGCCAGCAGTTACTCTGCGGGCGGGAACACCGGGGAGCTGTTTTTT
. | TRBJ2-1 | TRBD2 | TRBV2 | CASSGGTSGLYNEQFF | TGTGCCAGCAGTGGCGGGACTAGCGGTCTTTACAATGAGCAGTTCTTC
. | TRBJ1-5 | . | TRBV4-1 | CASSRQGDGNQPQHF | TGCGCCAGCAGCCGACAAGGTGATGGAAATCAGCCCCAGCATTTT
. | TRBJ2-7 | TRBD2 | TRBV6-4 | CASRGSGSVYESRSEQYF | TGTGCCAGCAGGGGTAGCGGGAGTGTCTACGAGAGCCGAAGCGAGCAGTACTTC
few | TRBJ1-1 | TRBD1 | TRBV7-9 | CASSRDRGRRAFF | TGTGCCAGCAGCCGGGACAGGGGGCGCAGGGCTTTCTTT
. | TRBJ2-6 | . | TRBV19 | CASSTAGGLSGANVLTF | TGTGCCAGTAGTACGGCAGGGGGACTCTCTGGGGCCAACGTCCTGACTTTC
. | TRBJ2-5 | TRBD2 | TRBV25-1 | CASSEYLAGETQYF | TGTGCCAGCAGTGAATACCTAGCGGGAGAGACCCAGTACTTC
. | TRBJ1-1 | . | TRBV11-3 | CASSLVAVNTEAFF | TGTGCCAGCAGCTTAGTGGCAGTGAACACTGAAGCTTTCTTT
few | TRBJ1-1 | . | TRBV6-5 | CASSYHRVNTEAFF | TGTGCCAGCAGTTACCACAGGGTTAACACTGAAGCTTTCTTT
. | TRBJ2-2 | TRBD1 | TRBV10-1 | CASSDEQGTGELFF | TGCGCCAGCAGTGATGAACAGGGGACCGGGGAGCTGTTTTTT
. | TRBJ2-7 | . | TRBV4-1 | CASSQTQDHEQYF | TGCGCCAGCAGCCAAACACAGGACCACGAGCAGTACTTC
. | TRBJ2-3 | . | TRBV10-2 | CASRTGASTDTQYF | TGCGCCAGCAGAACCGGTGCTAGCACAGATACGCAGTATTTT
. | TRBJ1-3 | . | TRBV2 | CASSEDGRGGF | TGTGCCAGCAGTGAAGACGGCCGGGGAGGGTTT
. | TRBJ2-2 | TRBD1 | TRBV6-6 | CASSYPTGVDTGELFF | TGTGCCAGCAGTTACCCCACAGGGGTCGACACCGGGGAGCTGTTTTTT
. | TRBJ1-3 | . | TRBV11-2 | CASSFVQSSGNTIYF | TGTGCCAGCAGCTTTGTACAGAGCTCTGGAAACACCATATATTTT
. | TRBJ2-5 | TRBD2 | TRBV5-1 | CASSLTLAGEETQYF | TGCGCCAGCAGCTTGACACTAGCGGGGGAAGAGACCCAGTACTTC
. | TRBJ2-3 | . | TRBV5-1 | CASSLGGYTDTQYF | TGCGCCAGCAGCTTGGGCGGATACACAGATACGCAGTATTTT
. | TRBJ2-1 | TRBD2 | TRBV5-4 | CASSLGQREDNEQFF | TGTGCCAGCAGCCTCGGCCAGCGGGAGGATAATGAGCAGTTCTTC
. | TRBJ2-2 | TRBD2 | TRBV5-1 | CASRFSGAMNTGELFF | TGCGCCAGCAGGTTTAGCGGGGCTATGAACACCGGGGAGCTGTTTTTT
. | TRBJ2-7 | TRBD2 | TRBV6-5 | CASGRGSYEQYF | TGTGCCAGCGGGAGGGGATCCTACGAGCAGTACTTC
. | TRBJ1-1 | . | TRBV19 | CASSRTEDEAFF | TGTGCCAGTAGTCGGACGGAGGATGAAGCTTTCTTT
. | TRBJ2-7 | TRBD2 | TRBV19 | CASSTGLAGNYEQYF | TGTGCCAGTAGTACCGGACTAGCGGGGAACTACGAGCAGTACTTC
once | TRBJ2-1 | TRBD2 | TRBV5-1 | CASSFWGGSPSSYNEQFF | TGCGCCAGCAGCTTCTGGGGCGGGAGCCCTAGCTCCTACAATGAGCAGTTCTTC
. | TRBJ2-1 | TRBD2 | TRBV5-1 | CASSPGTSGNEQFF | TGCGCCAGCAGCCCTGGGACTAGCGGCAATGAGCAGTTCTTC
. | TRBJ2-7 | TRBD1 | TRBV6-5 | CASSPGTGRDEQYF | TGTGCCAGCAGTCCCGGGACAGGGCGCGACGAGCAGTACTTC
. | TRBJ2-1 | TRBD1 | TRBV5-1 | CASSLRTGGNEQFF | TGCGCCAGCAGCCTAAGGACAGGGGGTAATGAGCAGTTCTTC
. | TRBJ1-4 | . | TRBV4-1 | CASSQERVRGIREKLFF | TGCGCCAGCAGCCAAGAGCGGGTGCGAGGGATCAGAGAAAAACTGTTTTTT
. | TRBJ1-2 | . | TRBV5-6 | CASSSSLYRVGGGYTF | TGTGCCAGCAGCTCCAGCCTGTACAGGGTAGGAGGCGGCTACACCTTC
. | TRBJ2-3 | . | TRBV7-9 | CASSLDVGTDTQYF | TGTGCCAGCAGCTTAGATGTAGGCACAGATACGCAGTATTTT
. | TRBJ2-7 | TRBD2 | TRBV15 | CATSRSLAGGREQYF | TGTGCCACCAGCAGATCCCTAGCGGGGGGTCGCGAGCAGTACTTC
. | TRBJ2-5 | TRBD2 | TRBV4-2 | CASSLAGGIQETQYF | TGTGCCAGCAGCTTAGCGGGGGGGATCCAAGAGACCCAGTACTTC
. | TRBJ2-5 | . | TRBV6-1 | CASTVGPGVPETQYF | TGTGCCAGCACTGTTGGACCGGGAGTGCCGGAGACCCAGTACTTC
. | TRBJ1-5 | TRBD1 | TRBV9 | CASSQTGAGNQPQHF | TGTGCCAGCAGCCAGACAGGGGCCGGCAATCAGCCCCAGCATTTT
. | TRBJ1-2 | . | TRBV2 | CASSVAGPGYTF | TGTGCCAGCAGTGTTGCGGGGCCTGGCTACACCTTC
. | TRBJ2-1 | TRBD1 | TRBV9 | CASSVLDRGYSNEQFF | TGTGCCAGCAGCGTGCTTGACAGGGGGTACAGCAATGAGCAGTTCTTC
. | TRBJ1-5 | . | TRBV18 | CASSPSPTGGNQPQHF | TGTGCCAGCTCCCCGTCCCCGACAGGCGGTAATCAGCCCCAGCATTTT
. | TRBJ2-5 | . | TRBV18 | CASSPLGETETQYF | TGTGCCAGCTCACCACTAGGGGAAACGGAGACCCAGTACTTC
once | TRBJ1-1 | . | TRBV6-5 | CASSYSRQNSEAFF | TGTGCCAGCAGTTACTCTCGGCAAAACAGTGAAGCTTTCTTT
. | TRBJ2-7 | . | TRBV29-1 | CSVTLTDRSSYEQYF | TGCAGCGTTACCCTGACAGACCGAAGCTCCTACGAGCAGTACTTC
. | TRBJ1-1 | . | TRBV28 | CASGTGNTEAFF | TGTGCCAGCGGAACAGGGAACACTGAAGCTTTCTTT
. | TRBJ1-4 | TRBD1 | TRBV27 | CASSSLDRVVTNEKLFF | TGTGCCAGCAGTTCCCTCGACAGGGTGGTAACTAATGAAAAACTGTTTTTT
. | TRBJ1-5 | TRBD1 | TRBV15 | CATSRVVGTGSPPQHF | TGTGCCACCAGCAGAGTGGTTGGGACAGGGTCTCCGCCCCAGCATTTT
. | TRBJ2-7 | TRBD1 | TRBV19 | CASSIYIRGRRTYEQYF | TGTGCCAGTAGTATCTACATCAGGGGGAGAAGGACCTACGAGCAGTACTTC
. | TRBJ1-6 | . | TRBV6-5 | CASSYRGSSPSPLHF | TGTGCCAGCAGTTATAGGGGGAGTTCGCCCTCACCCCTCCACTTT
. | TRBJ2-6 | . | TRBV7-9 | CAIFRGSGANVLTF | TGTGCCATTTTCCGGGGCTCTGGGGCCAACGTCCTGACTTTC
. | TRBJ1-5 | . | TRBV18 | CASSPTLGGDNQPQHF | TGTGCCAGCTCACCTACACTTGGAGGAGACAATCAGCCCCAGCATTTT
. | TRBJ2-3 | . | TRBV21-1 | CASSQKAGDTTSTDTQYF | TGTGCCAGCAGTCAAAAAGCGGGGGATACTACTAGCACAGATACGCAGTATTTT
. | TRBJ1-5 | . | TRBV10-2 | CASSVFRGAQPQHF | TGCGCCAGCAGTGTCTTCAGGGGTGCTCAGCCCCAGCATTTT